The T cell receptor (beta chain) under discussion was sequenced for a study of technical replicates of blood from a few donors. Produced via immunoSEQ multiplex PCR; TCRdb's table is partial and in-frame only. This table has over 75,000 clones, around 95% appearing once. The germline V gene has CDR1 MGHRA and CDR2 YSYEKL. Deletions cut 3 bases from V and 3 bases from J, with 18 bases between. CDR3 length: 16 residues. This clonotype was obtained from a human donor in good health. Sequencing was done on a sample of T cells isolated from PBMCs. The chain links TRBV4-1 to TRBJ2-7; tentatively, D is TRBD1 (5 bases). The CDR3 loop reads CASSHLLWTTNYEQYF. CDR3 DNA: TGCGCCAGCAGCCACCTCCTATGGACAACCAACTACGAGCAGTACTTC.